These T cell receptor beta chains were read from a single sample in a study of cytomegalovirus exposure and HLA in healthy donors. Here immunoSEQ multiplex PCR was the method, and the copy in TCRdb shows in-frame clones only, minus some. The table shows about 140,000 clones, with about 80% occurring only once. The sample consisted of PBMCs. These receptors all stem from a woman between 35 and 50 years old in good health and CMV-seronegative. CDR3s include the opening cysteine and the closing phenylalanine or tryptophan. D genes are given only for firm matches. Size tells how often a clone was seen (once, few, many) or the class of an expanded clone, and some rows leave it out.

NA	NA	TRBV2	TRBJ2-5	CASSTGVSRETQYF	TGTGCCAGCAGTACTGGAGTGTCTAGGGAGACCCAGTACTTC
NA	NA	TRBV15	TRBJ2-7	CATSRVDRTYEQYF	TGTGCCACCAGCAGAGTAGACAGAACCTACGAGCAGTACTTC
NA	NA	TRBV15	TRBJ2-7	CATSRAGQGNEQYF	TGTGCCACCAGCAGAGCTGGGCAGGGGAACGAGCAGTACTTC
NA	TRBD1	TRBV28	TRBJ1-1	CASSLREGGQGFAKAFF	TGTGCCAGCAGTTTACGGGAGGGGGGACAGGGGTTTGCCAAAGCTTTCTTT
once	NA	TRBV11-1	TRBJ1-2	CASSLLPTDAYTF	TGTGCCAGCAGCTTATTACCCACAGACGCATACACCTTC
few	NA	TRBV2	TRBJ1-4	CASSVSGGETNEKLFF	TGTGCCAGCAGTGTGTCCGGGGGAGAGACTAATGAAAAACTGTTTTTT
NA	TRBD1	TRBV28	TRBJ2-5	CASRDRPYQETQYF	TGTGCCAGCAGGGACAGGCCGTACCAAGAGACCCAGTACTTC
few	NA	TRBV6-4	TRBJ1-5	CASSEQGGNQPQHF	TGTGCCAGCAGTGAACAGGGCGGCAATCAGCCCCAGCATTTT
NA	TRBD2	TRBV5-1	TRBJ2-3	CASSWGGAGGRDTQYF	TGCGCCAGCAGCTGGGGCGGAGCGGGAGGCCGGGATACGCAGTATTTT
NA	NA	TRBV19	TRBJ1-5	CASSITPYSNQPQHF	TGTGCCAGTAGTATAACACCGTATAGCAATCAGCCCCAGCATTTT
NA	TRBD1	TRBV5-1	TRBJ1-6	CASSWTGGGNNSPLHF	TGCGCCAGCAGCTGGACAGGGGGCGGCAATAATTCACCCCTCCACTTT
once	TRBD1	TRBV30	TRBJ1-1	CAWAGQVNTEAFF	TGTGCCTGGGCGGGACAGGTGAACACTGAAGCTTTCTTT
NA	NA	TRBV18	TRBJ2-1	CASSPRGPMSSNEQFF	TGTGCCAGCTCCCCGCGGGGGCCGATGAGTAGCAATGAGCAGTTCTTC
NA	NA	TRBV13	TRBJ2-2	CASSERFSAGELFF	TGTGCCAGCAGCGAGCGTTTTTCGGCCGGGGAGCTGTTTTTT
once	TRBD2	TRBV5-4	TRBJ2-1	CASSWSGSRSGRGNEQFF	TGTGCCAGCAGCTGGTCAGGGTCGCGTAGCGGGAGGGGAAATGAGCAGTTCTTC
NA	TRBD2	TRBV10-3	TRBJ2-1	CAISTSGSDNEQFF	TGTGCCATCAGCACTAGCGGGAGTGATAATGAGCAGTTCTTC
NA	TRBD2	TRBV7-2	TRBJ2-3	CASSLVGGVTDTQYF	TGTGCCAGCAGCTTAGTTGGGGGGGTGACAGATACGCAGTATTTT
NA	NA	TRBV28	TRBJ2-7	CASSLSGGSYEQYF	TGTGCCAGCAGTTTATCAGGGGGGTCCTACGAGCAGTACTTC
once	NA	TRBV2	TRBJ2-7	CASSQGGSKQYF	TGTGCCAGCAGTCAGGGTGGATCCAAGCAGTACTTC
NA	NA	TRBV6-5	TRBJ1-1	CASSYSVGADTEAFF	TGTGCCAGCAGTTACTCTGTGGGGGCCGACACTGAAGCTTTCTTT
NA	NA	TRBV9	TRBJ2-6	CASSVQGSSGANVLTF	TGTGCCAGCAGCGTCCAGGGTTCCTCTGGGGCCAACGTCCTGACTTTC
NA	NA	TRBV20-1	TRBJ1-2	CSARVAGYTF	TGCAGTGCTAGGGTGGCTGGCTACACCTTC
NA	NA	TRBV9	TRBJ2-2	CASSVDEGRHPGELFF	TGTGCCAGCAGCGTAGATGAGGGCCGACATCCCGGGGAGCTGTTTTTT
NA	NA	TRBV27	TRBJ2-7	CASSLRGSAYEQYF	TGTGCCAGCAGTTTACGGGGGAGCGCCTACGAGCAGTACTTC
few	TRBD1	TRBV28	TRBJ1-4	CASRPDRGNEKLFF	TGTGCCAGCAGGCCTGACAGGGGAAATGAAAAACTGTTTTTT
NA	NA	TRBV15	TRBJ1-2	CATSREVGGLGVGYTF	TGTGCCACCAGCAGAGAAGTCGGGGGATTGGGGGTTGGCTACACCTTC
NA	NA	TRBV5-1	TRBJ2-7	CASSLYDSSYEQYF	TGCGCCAGCAGCTTGTATGACAGCTCCTACGAGCAGTACTTC
NA	NA	TRBV6-1	TRBJ1-1	CASRLGGTEAFF	TGTGCCAGCAGGTTAGGGGGCACTGAAGCTTTCTTT
NA	TRBD2	TRBV9	TRBJ2-1	CASTPLAGVLGNEQFF	TGTGCCAGCACCCCACTAGCGGGAGTCTTAGGCAATGAGCAGTTCTTC
NA	TRBD1	TRBV10-2	TRBJ1-1	CASGHRGRWGESDTEAFF	TGCGCCAGCGGGCACAGGGGAAGGTGGGGGGAGTCGGACACTGAAGCTTTCTTT
NA	NA	TRBV30	TRBJ2-4	CAWSVRTEAKNIQYF	TGTGCCTGGAGTGTGAGGACTGAGGCTAAAAACATTCAGTACTTC
NA	NA	TRBV28	TRBJ1-1	CASGESQVLAGEAFF	TGTGCCAGCGGAGAGTCACAGGTGCTGGCAGGTGAAGCTTTCTTT
NA	NA	TRBV27	TRBJ2-3	CASSLTLSGGKQYF	TGTGCCAGCAGCCTAACCTTAAGCGGTGGTAAGCAGTATTTT
NA	NA	TRBV5-4	TRBJ2-1	CASSFSAPGGLIDNEQFF	TGTGCCAGCAGCTTTAGCGCCCCGGGTGGGTTAATCGACAATGAGCAGTTCTTC
NA	TRBD1	TRBV4-3	TRBJ2-7	CASSHPTGKYEQYF	TGCGCCAGCAGCCACCCGACAGGGAAGTACGAGCAGTACTTC
NA	TRBD2	TRBV11-3	TRBJ2-1	CASSLSGSSYNEQFF	TGTGCCAGCAGCCTTAGCGGGAGCTCCTACAATGAGCAGTTCTTC
NA	TRBD2	TRBV5-4	TRBJ2-1	CASSFGLAGGNEQFF	TGTGCCAGCAGCTTTGGGCTAGCGGGAGGTAATGAGCAGTTCTTC
NA	NA	TRBV7-9	TRBJ2-4	CASTKDMAKNIQYF	TGTGCCAGCACAAAAGACATGGCCAAAAACATTCAGTACTTC
NA	NA	TRBV30	TRBJ2-1	CAWSAGEQFF	TGTGCCTGGAGTGCGGGAGAGCAGTTCTTC
NA	TRBD1	TRBV27	TRBJ1-3	CASSLYIPGQLRGPGNTIYF	TGTGCCAGCAGTTTATATATTCCGGGACAGTTAAGAGGTCCTGGAAACACCATATATTTT
NA	TRBD2	TRBV30	TRBJ2-7	CAWSVGLADSYEQYF	TGTGCCTGGAGTGTGGGACTAGCGGACTCCTACGAGCAGTACTTC
NA	TRBD2	TRBV7-2	TRBJ2-3	CASSQRASGSTDTQYF	TGTGCCAGCAGCCAACGGGCTAGCGGGAGTACAGATACGCAGTATTTT
NA	TRBD1	TRBV7-3	TRBJ2-7	CASSGTGAYEQYF	TGTGCCAGCAGCGGGACAGGGGCCTACGAGCAGTACTTC
once	TRBD2	TRBV18	TRBJ2-7	CASSLRGLAGGEQYF	TGTGCCAGCTCACTTCGGGGACTAGCGGGAGGTGAGCAGTACTTC
NA	NA	TRBV23-1	TRBJ2-7	CASTRGSRSEQYF	TGCGCCAGCACCCGTGGCAGTCGTTCCGAGCAGTACTTC
NA	NA	TRBV4-2	TRBJ2-1	CASSYGEDYNEQFF	TGTGCCAGCAGCTACGGGGAGGACTACAATGAGCAGTTCTTC
NA	TRBD1	TRBV6-6	TRBJ1-1	CASSYTSDRGADEAFF	TGTGCCAGCAGTTACACCTCAGACAGGGGAGCGGATGAAGCTTTCTTT
NA	TRBD1	TRBV5-6	TRBJ1-1	CASSRRETGPNTEAFF	TGTGCCAGCAGCCGCCGAGAGACAGGGCCGAACACTGAAGCTTTCTTT
NA	NA	TRBV5-1	TRBJ1-5	CASSLTGSDQPQHF	TGCGCCAGCAGCTTGACAGGGTCGGATCAGCCCCAGCATTTT
NA	NA	TRBV28	TRBJ1-2	CASSLLSGLSYGYTF	TGTGCCAGCAGTTTACTTTCCGGGTTAAGCTATGGCTACACCTTC
NA	TRBD2	TRBV28	TRBJ2-1	CASSLPAGGPNEQFF	TGTGCCAGCAGTTTACCAGCGGGAGGGCCGAATGAGCAGTTCTTC
NA	NA	TRBV15	TRBJ1-1	CATSRDWGEAFF	TGTGCCACCAGCAGAGATTGGGGCGAAGCTTTCTTT
NA	TRBD1	TRBV7-9	TRBJ2-7	CASSFAQGSYEQYF	TGTGCCAGCAGCTTCGCACAGGGGTCCTACGAGCAGTACTTC
NA	NA	TRBV29-1	TRBJ2-1	CSAGFSGEVGNEQFF	TGCAGCGCTGGCTTCTCGGGGGAGGTCGGCAATGAGCAGTTCTTC